This T cell receptor beta chain derives from a study of PD-1 blockade in classical Hodgkin lymphoma. Assay: immunoSEQ multiplex PCR; the TCRdb copy retains only in-frame clones and omits some. The sample shows tens of thousands of clones, roughly 89% of them seen only once. Time point described: cycle 4 day 1 (C4D1), after more than 5 weeks of nivolumab. Each patient relapsed following autologous stem cell transplantation, and prior brentuximab vedotin exposure differed. This clone is deemed medium-sized (0.01 to 0.1%). Its specificity is unknown. Deletions cut 6 bases from V and 8 bases from J, with 14 bases between. CDR1 is MDHEN and CDR2 is SYDVKM in the germline V gene. This CDR3 is 13 amino acids long. Broader study findings: When set against healthy donors, newly diagnosed patients were reported to show lower baseline TCR diversity. Compared with baseline, CD4+ but not CD8+ TCR diversity had risen significantly by C4D1.

The TCR sequence derives from a human donor with classical Hodgkin lymphoma. Sequenced here: peripheral blood mononuclear cells (PBMCs), sampled before the fourth cycle of nivolumab. The rearrangement uses TRBV28 and TRBJ2-1; D may correspond to TRBD1 or TRBD2 (6 bases each). The CDR3 is CASSPGGGDEQFF. CDR3 nucleotide sequence: TGTGCCAGCAGCCCCGGGGGCGGGGATGAGCAGTTCTTC.